This is a list of T cell receptor beta chains from one sample in a study of blood T cell repertoires in COVID-19. Profiled with immunoSEQ multiplex PCR; TCRdb holds only in-frame clones, not every one. Of approximately 200,000 clones in the sample, 75% to 90% were seen once. Sequencing input: PBMCs or T cells enriched from blood (not recorded which). The source of these receptors is a man aged 25 to 40 who had recovered from COVID-19. The CDR3 runs from the conserved cysteine through the conserved F or W. The D gene is left open where the match is weak. Some rows mark clone size as missing; the rest say once, few, many or name a class of expanded clone.

v_call: TRBV30; d_call: TRBD1; clone_size: NA; j_call: TRBJ1-2; cdr3_aa: CAWSVLRDRMSGYGYTF; cdr3_nt: TGTGCCTGGAGTGTACTTCGGGACAGAATGTCGGGCTATGGCTACACCTTC
v_call: TRBV15; d_call: TRBD1; clone_size: NA; j_call: TRBJ1-1; cdr3_aa: CATSRGLSTGVRGMNTEAFF; cdr3_nt: TGTGCCACCAGCAGAGGCCTATCTACAGGGGTTAGGGGAATGAACACTGAAGCTTTCTTT
v_call: TRBV7-9; d_call: NA; clone_size: NA; j_call: TRBJ2-2; cdr3_aa: CASSQERGRGEKNTGELFF; cdr3_nt: TGTGCCAGCAGCCAAGAGAGGGGTCGCGGGGAGAAGAACACCGGGGAGCTGTTTTTT
v_call: TRBV19; d_call: NA; clone_size: NA; j_call: TRBJ1-5; cdr3_aa: CASHIGNGGNQPQHF; cdr3_nt: TGTGCCAGTCACATTGGTAACGGGGGCAATCAGCCCCAGCATTTT
v_call: TRBV7-9; d_call: NA; clone_size: once; j_call: TRBJ2-7; cdr3_aa: CASSPTWREQYF; cdr3_nt: TGTGCCAGCAGCCCAACGTGGAGGGAGCAGTACTTC
v_call: TRBV29-1; d_call: NA; clone_size: NA; j_call: TRBJ1-5; cdr3_aa: CSVGVTGGSNQPQHF; cdr3_nt: TGCAGCGTTGGGGTGACGGGAGGTAGCAATCAGCCCCAGCATTTT
v_call: TRBV2; d_call: NA; clone_size: once; j_call: TRBJ1-2; cdr3_aa: CASSTGRGYTF; cdr3_nt: TGTGCCAGCAGTACAGGGCGCGGCTACACCTTC
v_call: TRBV14; d_call: NA; clone_size: once; j_call: TRBJ1-1; cdr3_aa: CASSPQWMNTEAFF; cdr3_nt: TGTGCCAGCAGCCCACAGTGGATGAACACTGAAGCTTTCTTT
v_call: TRBV27; d_call: NA; clone_size: NA; j_call: TRBJ1-6; cdr3_aa: CASSLSPRADNSPLHF; cdr3_nt: TGTGCCAGCAGTTTATCTCCCAGGGCAGATAATTCACCCCTCCACTTT
v_call: TRBV4-3; d_call: NA; clone_size: NA; j_call: TRBJ2-7; cdr3_aa: CASSQETEDWYEQYF; cdr3_nt: TGCGCCAGCAGCCAAGAGACTGAGGATTGGTACGAGCAGTACTTC
v_call: TRBV9; d_call: TRBD1; clone_size: NA; j_call: TRBJ2-7; cdr3_aa: CASSVGQGDSYEQYF; cdr3_nt: TGTGCCAGCAGCGTCGGACAGGGGGACTCCTACGAGCAGTACTTC
v_call: TRBV5-1; d_call: TRBD1; clone_size: NA; j_call: TRBJ1-6; cdr3_aa: CASSLERTGASPLHF; cdr3_nt: TGCGCCAGCAGCCTGGAACGGACAGGGGCTTCACCCCTCCACTTT
v_call: TRBV10-1; d_call: NA; clone_size: NA; j_call: TRBJ2-1; cdr3_aa: CASSERVLMADNEQFF; cdr3_nt: TGCGCCAGCAGTGAACGGGTCCTCATGGCCGACAATGAGCAGTTCTTC
v_call: TRBV5-1; d_call: NA; clone_size: NA; j_call: TRBJ1-4; cdr3_aa: CASSLSGETNEKLFF; cdr3_nt: TGCGCCAGCAGCTTGTCGGGAGAAACTAATGAAAAACTGTTTTTT
v_call: TRBV6-4; d_call: NA; clone_size: NA; j_call: TRBJ2-1; cdr3_aa: CATARTRGVNEQFF; cdr3_nt: TGTGCCACAGCCAGGACTAGGGGGGTCAATGAGCAGTTCTTC
v_call: TRBV6-2/TRBV6-3; d_call: NA; clone_size: NA; j_call: TRBJ1-5; cdr3_aa: CASSYVGGRQPQHF; cdr3_nt: TGTGCCAGCAGTTACGTAGGGGGAAGACAGCCCCAGCATTTT
v_call: TRBV9; d_call: NA; clone_size: NA; j_call: TRBJ1-2; cdr3_aa: CASSGRGGHLYGYTF; cdr3_nt: TGTGCCAGCAGCGGAAGAGGGGGACATCTCTATGGCTACACCTTC
v_call: TRBV7-8; d_call: NA; clone_size: once; j_call: TRBJ2-7; cdr3_aa: CASAGGGDAYEQYF; cdr3_nt: TGTGCCAGCGCCGGAGGGGGCGACGCCTACGAGCAGTACTTC
v_call: TRBV28; d_call: NA; clone_size: NA; j_call: TRBJ2-5; cdr3_aa: CASSFRDQETQYF; cdr3_nt: TGTGCCAGCAGTTTTCGGGATCAAGAGACCCAGTACTTC
v_call: TRBV5-1; d_call: TRBD1; clone_size: NA; j_call: TRBJ1-1; cdr3_aa: CASSQSGAGGLRDAEAFF; cdr3_nt: TGCGCCAGCAGCCAGAGTGGGGCAGGGGGGTTAAGGGACGCTGAAGCTTTCTTT
v_call: TRBV6-2/TRBV6-3; d_call: TRBD2; clone_size: NA; j_call: TRBJ2-3; cdr3_aa: CASSYSTSGGDTQYF; cdr3_nt: TGTGCCAGCAGTTACTCAACTAGCGGGGGGGATACGCAGTATTTT
v_call: TRBV15; d_call: NA; clone_size: NA; j_call: TRBJ1-1; cdr3_aa: CATSNINRATTEAFF; cdr3_nt: TGTGCCACCAGCAATATAAACAGGGCTACCACTGAAGCTTTCTTT
v_call: TRBV4-2; d_call: NA; clone_size: NA; j_call: TRBJ1-1; cdr3_aa: CASSQNFRGNTEAFF; cdr3_nt: TGTGCCAGCAGCCAAAACTTTCGAGGCAACACTGAAGCTTTCTTT
v_call: TRBV5-1; d_call: NA; clone_size: NA; j_call: TRBJ2-1; cdr3_aa: CASSLPSNEQFF; cdr3_nt: TGCGCCAGCAGCTTACCTAGCAATGAGCAGTTCTTC
v_call: TRBV7-8; d_call: NA; clone_size: NA; j_call: TRBJ1-1; cdr3_aa: CASSPPTERVVAFF; cdr3_nt: TGTGCCAGCAGCCCGCCAACTGAGAGGGTTGTCGCTTTCTTT